Listed below are T cell receptor beta chains from one sample, sequenced in a study of T-cell reconstitution after alpha-beta-depleted transplantation in children. TCRdb itself ran the PCR reads through MiXCR, one entry per CDR3 protein. Counted here are over 450,000 distinct CDR3 sequences, 8% to 11% occurring once; the ten biggest clones make up 2% to 2.5%. The starting material was PBMCs, obtained before TCRalphabeta/CD19-depleted stem cell transplant. The receptors derive from a child aged 2-9 years with inherited bone marrow failure, due to receive a stem cell transplant. Both conserved end residues are part of each CDR3. The D gene is left open where the match is weak. Size is omitted from some rows. Given values are once, few, many or a class for expanded clones.

J gene | D gene | clone size | V gene | CDR3 protein | CDR3 DNA
TRBJ2-1 | TRBD2 | many | TRBV7-8 | CASSSPGLAGGYNEQFF | TGTGCCAGCAGCTCCCCGGGACTAGCGGGAGGCTACAATGAGCAGTTCTTC
TRBJ1-1 | NA | few | TRBV30 | CAWIPGFLTEAFF | TGTGCCTGGATCCCGGGTTTCTTGACTGAAGCTTTCTTT
TRBJ2-2 | TRBD1 | many | TRBV9 | CASSAGDRGWTGELFF | TGTGCCAGCAGCGCGGGGGACAGGGGCTGGACCGGGGAGCTGTTTTTT
TRBJ2-1 | TRBD2 | few | TRBV4-3 | CASSQAPRLAGILNEQFF | TGCGCCAGCAGCCAAGCCCCAAGACTAGCGGGGATCCTCAATGAGCAGTTCTTC
TRBJ2-7 | NA | many | TRBV20-1 | CSAHGGLAPYEQYF | TGCAGTGCTCACGGGGGATTAGCTCCCTACGAGCAGTACTTC
TRBJ1-2 | TRBD1 | NA | TRBV29-1 | CSLRQGDGYTF | TGCAGCCTCCGACAGGGCGATGGCTACACCTTC
TRBJ1-2 | TRBD1 | few | TRBV19 | CASSPWTGPGANYGYTF | TGTGCCAGTAGTCCTTGGACAGGGCCGGGAGCTAACTATGGCTACACCTTC
TRBJ2-7 | NA | many | TRBV7-2 | CASSFTEILPYEQYF | TGTGCCAGCAGCTTTACCGAGATTCTTCCTTACGAGCAGTACTTC
TRBJ1-2 | NA | many | TRBV29-1 | CSVQAGGRKGYGYTF | TGCAGCGTTCAAGCCGGCGGACGGAAAGGCTATGGCTACACCTTC
TRBJ1-2 | TRBD1 | many | TRBV6-1 | CASSRPGTGNYGYTF | TGTGCCAGCAGCCGCCCTGGGACAGGAAACTATGGCTACACCTTC
TRBJ1-5 | NA | few | TRBV19 | CASSILRDSNQPQHF | TGTGCCAGTAGTATATTAAGGGACAGCAATCAGCCCCAGCATTTT
TRBJ2-2 | NA | many | TRBV7-2 | CASRTGWSTGELFF | TGTGCCAGCAGAACAGGGTGGAGCACCGGGGAGCTGTTTTTT
TRBJ2-1 | NA | many | TRBV7-2 | CASSPLLSRDYEQFF | TGTGCCAGCAGCCCCTTACTTAGCCGGGACTATGAGCAGTTCTTC
TRBJ2-1 | NA | few | TRBV12-3/TRBV12-4 | CASSGWGPDEQFF | TGTGCCAGCAGTGGGTGGGGGCCCGATGAGCAGTTCTTC
TRBJ2-7 | NA | many | TRBV27 | CASHQRGEQYF | TGTGCCAGCCATCAACGGGGCGAGCAGTACTTC
TRBJ2-1 | NA | NA | TRBV10-3 | CAIGCEQFF | TGTGCCATCGGTTGTGAGCAGTTCTTC
TRBJ1-5 | NA | NA | TRBV5-1 | CASSLGAPSTDTQHF | TGCGCCAGCAGCTTGGGGGCCCCTAGCACAGATACGCAGCATTTT
TRBJ2-5 | NA | many | TRBV18 | CASSPPPGDETQYF | TGTGCCAGCTCACCACCTCCGGGGGACGAGACCCAGTACTTC
TRBJ1-6 | NA | many | TRBV6-2/TRBV6-3 | CASSHGLNNSPLHF | TGTGCCAGCAGCCACGGACTCAACAATTCACCCCTCCACTTT
TRBJ1-5 | NA | few | TRBV19 | CASTGQDYQPQHF | TGTGCCAGTACGGGTCAGGATTATCAGCCCCAGCATTTT
TRBJ2-3 | NA | NA | TRBV20-1 | CSARDGGLREFADTQYF | TGCAGTGCTAGAGATGGGGGTCTTCGGGAGTTCGCAGATACGCAGTATTTT
TRBJ1-6 | NA | NA | TRBV27 | CASRLGTLGSPLHF | TGTGCCAGCAGGCTCGGGACCCTGGGTTCACCCCTCCACTTT
TRBJ2-1 | TRBD2 | many | TRBV5-1 | CASSTRTSESWRVDEQFF | TGCGCCAGCAGTACTCGGACTAGCGAATCGTGGCGGGTCGATGAGCAGTTCTTC
TRBJ2-2 | NA | NA | TRBV5-1 | CASTRTANTGELFF | TGCGCCAGCACGAGGACGGCGAACACCGGGGAGCTGTTTTTT
TRBJ2-5 | NA | many | TRBV28 | CASSFSKKETQYF | TGTGCCAGCAGTTTTTCAAAGAAAGAGACCCAGTACTTC
TRBJ2-7 | NA | few | TRBV15 | CATSVETGSIYEQYF | TGTGCCACCAGCGTCGAAACCGGGTCTATCTACGAGCAGTACTTC
TRBJ2-1 | TRBD1 | many | TRBV27 | CASSLGAGQVRNEQFF | TGTGCCAGCAGCCTGGGGGCGGGACAGGTACGCAATGAGCAGTTCTTC
TRBJ1-5 | NA | many | TRBV7-9 | CASSLAGAGAGQPQHF | TGTGCCAGCAGCTTAGCGGGGGCAGGGGCAGGACAGCCCCAGCATTTT
TRBJ2-1 | NA | NA | TRBV5-1 | CASSSRVASYNEQFF | TGCGCCAGCAGCTCCAGGGTTGCCTCCTACAATGAGCAGTTCTTC
TRBJ2-5 | NA | NA | TRBV18 | CASSPMDPGGSETQYF | TGTGCCAGCTCACCGATGGACCCCGGAGGTTCGGAGACCCAGTACTTC
TRBJ2-7 | NA | many | TRBV4-2 | CASSQGRLAGYEQYF | TGTGCCAGCAGCCAAGGCAGACTCGCTGGCTACGAGCAGTACTTC
TRBJ2-1 | NA | few | TRBV19 | CASSVSPKFHEQFF | TGTGCCAGTAGTGTATCCCCTAAGTTCCATGAGCAGTTCTTC
TRBJ2-5 | TRBD2 | many | TRBV7-2 | CASSSLAVRETQYF | TGTGCCAGCAGCTCCCTAGCGGTCCGGGAGACCCAGTACTTC
TRBJ1-2 | NA | many | TRBV12-3/TRBV12-4 | CASSLEAVFNYGYTF | TGTGCCAGCAGTTTAGAGGCAGTCTTTAACTATGGCTACACCTTC
TRBJ2-7 | TRBD1 | many | TRBV12-3/TRBV12-4 | CASSLGTATYEQYF | TGCGCCAGCAGCTTGGGGACAGCAACCTACGAGCAGTACTTC
TRBJ2-7 | NA | few | TRBV4-2 | CASSQDPYMNYEQYF | TGTGCCAGCAGCCAAGACCCGTATATGAACTACGAGCAGTACTTC
TRBJ1-4 | NA | many | TRBV20-1 | CSASTGPTTGKLFF | TGCAGTGCCTCAACAGGGCCGACAACTGGGAAACTGTTTTTT
TRBJ2-3 | TRBD2 | many | TRBV5-6 | CASSLLSSGRATQYF | TGTGCCAGCAGCTTGCTGTCTAGCGGGAGGGCTACGCAGTATTTT
TRBJ2-1 | NA | once | TRBV19 | CASSITPINEQFF | TGTGCCAGTAGTATTACTCCAATCAATGAGCAGTTCTTC
TRBJ2-5 | TRBD2 | few | TRBV5-1 | CASSLALADQETQYF | TGCGCCAGCAGCTTGGCGCTAGCGGACCAAGAGACCCAGTACTTC
TRBJ2-5 | NA | many | TRBV12-3/TRBV12-4 | CASSYNTGRIETQYF | TGTGCCAGCAGTTATAACACTGGAAGGATCGAGACCCAGTACTTC
TRBJ2-1 | NA | NA | TRBV19 | CASRAWVGLSHNEQFF | TGTGCCAGTAGGGCCTGGGTGGGCCTGTCACACAATGAGCAGTTCTTC
TRBJ2-1 | NA | NA | TRBV30 | CAWSVRWGSEQFF | TGTGCCTGGAGTGTACGATGGGGATCTGAGCAGTTCTTC
TRBJ2-1 | NA | NA | TRBV7-2 | CASSPQGSQFQGMQFF | TGTGCCAGCAGCCCCCAGGGGAGCCAGTTCCAGGGAATGCAGTTCTTC
TRBJ2-7 | NA | many | TRBV20-1 | CSARDMAGWTYEQYF | TGCAGTGCTAGAGATATGGCAGGGTGGACGTACGAGCAGTACTTC
TRBJ2-3 | NA | few | TRBV20-1 | CSARARRGFASTDTQYF | TGCAGTGCCCGCGCCCGGCGGGGCTTTGCTAGCACAGATACGCAGTATTTT
TRBJ2-1 | TRBD2 | many | TRBV6-2/TRBV6-3 | CASTLHLAGVSYNEQFF | TGTGCCAGCACCTTACATTTGGCGGGAGTCTCCTACAATGAGCAGTTCTTC
TRBJ2-7 | TRBD2 | many | TRBV13 | CASSLFVGLAGGLYEQYF | TGTGCCAGCAGCTTATTCGTGGGATTAGCGGGAGGGCTCTACGAGCAGTACTTC
TRBJ2-7 | NA | NA | TRBV19 | CASSRLTSGLYEQYF | TGTGCCAGTAGTCGGCTAACCAGCGGGCTCTACGAGCAGTACTTC